One sample yielded the 9 T cell receptor beta chains listed below, sequenced in a study of T cell repertoires in cytomegalovirus infection. TCRdb itself ran the reads through MiXCR, one entry per CDR3 protein. The data contain some 800,000 distinct CDR3 sequences, about 28% of them seen just once; the ten biggest clones take up 13%. These receptors are not linked to any known antigen. The sequences come from cultured CD8+ T cells from PBMCs, collected from culture after CMV antigen stimulation. All receptors come from a human donor in good health (CMV status not recorded). Some clones in this sample may be carry-over from other donors' samples.

The V and J genes are TRBV18 and TRBJ2-2; tentative D call: TRBD2 (6 bases). CDR1 is KGHSH and CDR2 is LQKENI in the germline V gene. The germline V and J ends were trimmed by 8 bases and 0 bases, with 7 bases remaining between them. The CDR3 extends over 13 amino acids. The CDR3, as DNA: TGTGCCAGCCCGGGGGCGAACACCGGGGAGCTGTTTTTT. It yields the protein CASPGANTGELFF. Full variable domain (remainder filled in from reference TRBV18 and TRBJ2-2): NAGVMQNPRHLVRRRGQEARLRCSPMKGHSHVYWYRQLPEEGLKFMVYLQKENIIDESGMPKERFSAEFPKEGPSILRIQQVVRGDSAAYFCASPGANTGELFFGEGSRLTVL.

For this clonotype: Just one base apart from a much larger clone, this may be a read error. This chain joins TRBV7-9 and TRBJ2-1; unclear D gene. The CDR3 runs to 13 residues. Between the trimmed V and J ends, which lost 10 bases and 3 bases, there was a span of 13 bases. Per the germline V gene, CDR1 is SEHNR and CDR2 is FQNEAQ (reference sequence). CDR3 residues: CATEADFYNEQFF. CDR3 in DNA: TGTGCCACCGAGGCCGACTTCTACAATGAGCAGTTCTTC.

This chain uses TRBV6-1 with TRBJ2-5, with D perhaps matching TRBD1 (6 bases). This CDR3 spans 16 amino acids. Trimming shortened V by 6 bases and J by 4 bases, and 21 bases separated the two germline ends. Germline V lookup: CDR1 MNHNS, CDR2 SASEGT. The CDR3 here is CASSPWDITKLETQYF. CDR3 in DNA: TGTGCCAGCAGCCCCTGGGACATTACCAAGTTAGAGACCCAGTACTTC.

CDR3 bases: TGTGCCAGCAGAACCGGACAGGGGGCTTACAATGAGCAGTTCTTC. This gives the protein CASRTGQGAYNEQFF. The J gene is TRBJ2-1, the V gene TRBV3-1, with 11 bases that match TRBD1. Losses at the gene ends were 6 bases for V and 4 bases for J; bases not matched to a gene: 5. Germline-derived CDR1 and CDR2 are LGHDT and YNNKEL (reference sequence). CDR3 length: 15 residues.

Concerning this clonotype: Mismatch with germline at one junction end may stem from a read error. The CDR3 spells CASSQRTRGELFF. The CDR3 DNA reads as TGTGCTAGCAGCCAGAGGACGCGCGGGGAGCTGTTTTTT. The chain combines TRBV7-7 with TRBJ2-2; D is ambiguous. This CDR3 region has 13 residues. Germline V gene data show CDR1 as SSHAT and CDR2 as FNYEAQ (reference sequence).

This clonotype was seen only a few times. Germline and junction disagree at one end, which may indicate a read error. The chain couples TRBV7-7 to TRBJ2-3; possible D gene TRBD1, 6 bases. There are 17 residues in the CDR3. In germline, CDR1 is SSHAT, CDR2 FNYEAQ (reference sequence). Written as DNA, the CDR3 is TGTGCTAGCAGCTCAGGTTTGACAGGAGCGGGCACAGATACGCAGTATTTT. As protein: CASSSGLTGAGTDTQYF.

The V call is TRBV20-1, the J call TRBJ2-2, with a tentative D call TRBD1 (6 bases). CDR3 length: 17 residues. Germline-derived CDR1 and CDR2 are DFQATT and SNEGSKA (reference sequence). The V gene lost 0 bases and the J gene lost 6 bases, with 20 bases spanning the gap. CDR3 loop: CSARDHRARRLAGELFF. The CDR3 DNA sequence: TGCAGTGCTAGAGATCACAGGGCACGGCGATTGGCCGGGGAGCTGTTTTTT.

The chain couples TRBV27 to TRBJ2-3, with 8 bases matching TRBD2. The CDR3 sequence is 16 residues long. Germline V CDR1 and CDR2: MNHEY, SMNVEV (reference sequence). Trimming removed 6 bases from V and 5 bases from J; junction bases left unmatched: 13. The CDR3 is CASSPGVAGSRDTQYF. CDR3 nucleotides: TGTGCCAGCAGCCCCGGGGTAGCGGGGTCTAGAGATACGCAGTATTTT.

In the case of this clonotype: This may come from a read error, since a much larger clone is one base off. The chain combines TRBV7-2 with TRBJ2-3; D gene ambiguous. The CDR3 sequence is 14 residues long. Germline assignment: CDR1 SGHTA and CDR2 FQGNSA. The CDR3 DNA reads TGTGTCAGCAGCTTAGCAGGATACACAGATACGCAGTATTTT. Its translation: CVSSLAGYTDTQYF.